The 21 T cell receptor beta chains presented below share a single source sample, sequenced in a study of blood T cell repertoires in COVID-19. Clones were read by immunoSEQ multiplex PCR, and TCRdb kept only the in-frame ones, dropping some. The sample consists of some 150,000 clones, about 79% of them appearing once. Sequencing was done on a sample of peripheral blood. These receptors all stem from a woman in her 50s with acute or convalescent COVID-19.

The rearrangement joins TRBV2 to TRBJ1-2; 8 nucleotides agree with TRBD1. V was clipped by 3 bases and J by 1 base; unmatched bases: 4. Germline V gene sequence: CDR1 SNHLY, CDR2 FYNNEI. There are 15 residues in the CDR3. The CDR3 region has the DNA TGTGCCAGCAGTGAGCGGGACAGGAGTAACTATGGCTACACCTTC. This codes for CASSERDRSNYGYTF.

The chain has TRBV5-1 and TRBJ2-7; 7 nucleotides line up with TRBD1. Unmatched junction bases numbered 2, after V lost 0 bases and J lost 2 bases. The CDR3 runs 14 residues. From germline, CDR1 is SGHRS and CDR2 YFSETQ. As DNA, the CDR3 is TGCGCCAGCAGCTTGGGGGACAGCACCTACGAGCAGTACTTC. It encodes CASSLGDSTYEQYF.

The rearrangement links TRBV28 to TRBJ1-5; D call uncertain. The CDR3 sequence is 16 residues long. In germline, CDR1 is MDHEN, CDR2 SYDVKM. Trimming pared 3 bases from V and 5 bases from J, leaving 17 bases between. DNA for the CDR3: TGTGCCAGCAGTTTGAGGGAGGTCTTCGGAGATCAGCCCCAGCATTTT. Translating gives CASSLREVFGDQPQHF. Supplemented by reference TRBV28 and TRBJ1-5, the full variable domain reads DVKVTQSSRYLVKRTGEKVFLECVQDMDHENMFWYRQDPGLGLRLIYFSYDVKMKEKGDIPEGYSVSREKKERFSLILESASTNQTSMYLCASSLREVFGDQPQHFGDGTRLSIL.

The genes are TRBV2 and TRBJ1-2, with no clear D. Per germline, CDR1 SNHLY and CDR2 FYNNEI. V lost 1 base and J 8 bases, leaving 11 bases between the germline ends. The CDR3 totals 13 residues. The CDR3 nucleotides read TGTGCCAGCAGTGAAGACACGCAATTCGGCTACACCTTC. It yields the protein CASSEDTQFGYTF. Together with reference TRBV2 and TRBJ1-2, the CDR3 gives the full variable domain: EPEVTQTPSHQVTQMGQEVILRCVPISNHLYFYWYRQILGQKVEFLVSFYNNEISEKSEIFDDQFSVERPDGSNFTLKIRSTKLEDSAMYFCASSEDTQFGYTFGSGTRLTVV.

Worth noting for this clone: Other DNA sequences from this sample encode an identical CDR3 as well. The rearrangement links TRBV30 to TRBJ1-5; D perhaps matches TRBD1 (5 bases). The germline gives CDR1 GTSNPN, CDR2 SVGIG (reference sequence). CDR3 length equals 13 residues. Deletions cut 0 bases from V and 2 bases from J, with 5 bases between. Written as DNA, the CDR3 is TGTGCCTGGAGTGTCAGGGGCAATCAGCCCCAGCATTTT. Amino acids: CAWSVRGNQPQHF. Filled out from reference TRBV30 and TRBJ1-5, the complete variable domain reads SQTIHQWPATLVQPVGSPLSLECTVEGTSNPNLYWYRQAAGRGLQLLFYSVGIGQISSEVPQNLSASRPQDRQFILSSKKLLLSDSGFYLCAWSVRGNQPQHFGDGTRLSIL.

The rearrangement joins TRBV25-1 to TRBJ1-4; TRBD1 matches at 7 bases. CDR3 length: 13 residues. The V gene end was trimmed by 1 base and the J gene end by 10 bases; junction bases not matched to a gene: 3. Germline values: CDR1 MGHDK, CDR2 SYGVNS. CDR3 protein: CASSESQGLKLFF. DNA for the CDR3: TGTGCCAGCAGTGAATCACAGGGGTTAAAACTGTTTTTT.

The chain links TRBV4-2 to TRBJ1-1; a possible D gene is TRBD1 (6 bases). The CDR3 runs to 13 residues. V lost 10 bases to trimming and J lost 2 bases, with 14 bases between them. Per the germline V gene, CDR1 is LGHNA and CDR2 is YNFKEQ. The CDR3 protein is CATTNRENTEAFF. Written as DNA, the CDR3 is TGTGCCACCACCAACAGGGAAAACACTGAAGCTTTCTTT.

J is TRBJ1-4 and V is TRBV2, with a tentative D call TRBD1 (6 bases). The germline V and J ends were trimmed by 8 bases and 11 bases, with 18 bases remaining between them. Germline V gene lookup returns CDR1 SNHLY and CDR2 FYNNEI. The CDR3 contains 13 residues. The CDR3 bases are TGTGCCAGCTCGGGGTCGGCAGGGGATAAACTGTTTTTT. Protein: CASSGSAGDKLFF.

The chain uses TRBV19 and TRBJ1-1, with 8 bases matching TRBD1. The CDR3 runs 16 residues. CDR1 is LNHDA, CDR2 SQIVND, per germline (reference sequence). The V gene end was trimmed by 6 bases and the J gene end by 1 base; junction bases not matched to a gene: 10. For the CDR3, the DNA is TGTGCCAGTAGGGGCAGGGGGCGGCTGTGGAACACTGAAGCTTTCTTT. This translates into CASRGRGRLWNTEAFF.

The rearrangement uses TRBV28 and TRBJ1-5, with D possibly TRBD1 on 5 matching bases. The CDR3 totals 14 residues. Deletions cut 2 bases from V and 9 bases from J, with 14 bases between. CDR1 is MDHEN, CDR2 SYDVKM, per germline. DNA of the CDR3: TGTGCCAGCAGTTTAGGACAACTTCCGCGGCCCCAGCATTTT. Translating it yields CASSLGQLPRPQHF.

This chain joins TRBV9 and TRBJ1-6; 9 bases fit TRBD1. Germline lookup yields CDR1 SGDLS and CDR2 YYNGEE. The CDR3 length is 17 residues. Unmatched junction bases numbered 7, after V lost 4 bases and J lost 2 bases. The CDR3 protein is CASSPQQGAAYNSPLHF. The DNA for the CDR3 is TGTGCCAGCAGCCCTCAACAGGGGGCAGCCTATAATTCACCCCTCCACTTT.

This clone was counted at least ten times. The chain carries TRBV6-5 and TRBJ1-2; D uncertain. CDR1 MNHEY and CDR2 SVGAGI come from the germline V gene. Trimming pared 6 bases from V and 0 bases from J, leaving 11 bases between. CDR3 length: 14 amino acids. Here the CDR3 DNA reads TGTGCCAGCAGGGGCACTGTCGCTAACTATGGCTACACCTTC. This codes for CASRGTVANYGYTF.

The gene calls are TRBV5-1 and TRBJ1-1; D perhaps matches TRBD1 (6 bases). Germline assignment: CDR1 SGHRS and CDR2 YFSETQ. V dropped 1 base and J dropped 2 bases, with 9 bases sitting between them. CDR3 size: 14 residues. This chain's CDR3 is CASSLQQGNTEAFF. CDR3 DNA sequence: TGCGCCAGCAGCTTGCAACAGGGCAACACTGAAGCTTTCTTT.

The chain links TRBV4-3 to TRBJ2-5; 7 bases fit TRBD1. The CDR3 has 15 amino acids. Trimming took 1 base from V and 2 from J; bases not matched to a gene: 4. Germline V gene sequence: CDR1 LGHNA, CDR2 YSLEER. CDR3 sequence: CASSQGTGKQETQYF. CDR3 in DNA: TGCGCCAGCAGCCAAGGGACAGGCAAGCAAGAGACCCAGTACTTC.

The rearrangement uses TRBV29-1 and TRBJ1-2; tentatively, D is TRBD1 (5 bases). CDR1 is SQVTM and CDR2 is ANQGSEA in the germline V gene. V was trimmed by 7 bases and J by 8 bases, leaving 14 bases between them. This CDR3 has 11 amino acids. DNA of the CDR3: TGCAGCGCCCGCGGGGGGAAAGGCTACACCTTC. Translating it yields CSARGGKGYTF.

This chain connects TRBV20-1 to TRBJ1-2; 8 nucleotides match TRBD1. There are 11 residues in the CDR3. The V gene end was trimmed by 5 bases and the J gene end by 10 bases; junction bases not matched to a gene: 6. CDR1 DFQATT and CDR2 SNEGSKA come from the germline V gene (reference sequence). As DNA, the CDR3 is TGCAGTGCTTCAGGACAGGGTTCCTACACCTTC. Translation gives CSASGQGSYTF.

The gene calls are TRBV18 and TRBJ1-5; 10 nucleotides match TRBD1. The J segment lost 5 bases and the V segment lost 6 bases, leaving 4 bases of the junction unmatched. Germline V CDR1 and CDR2: KGHSH, LQKENI. The length of the CDR3 is 14 residues. The CDR3 reads CASSPTGGDQPQHF. The CDR3 nucleotides read TGTGCCAGCTCCCCGACAGGGGGCGATCAGCCCCAGCATTTT.

This sequence joins TRBV2 and TRBJ1-1; D gene unclear. The CDR3 runs 12 residues. Germline V lookup: CDR1 SNHLY, CDR2 FYNNEI. Trimming cost V 8 bases and J 1 base, with 8 bases left between them. Written as DNA, the CDR3 is TGTGCCAGCGCGATGAGGAACACTGAAGCTTTCTTT. It specifies CASAMRNTEAFF.

The chain joins TRBV6-5 to TRBJ2-5; TRBD1 might be the D (6 bases). This CDR3 region has 11 residues. Trimming took 7 bases from V and 12 from J, leaving 15 bases between them. Germline V gene lookup returns CDR1 MNHEY and CDR2 SVGAGI. The CDR3 loop is CASNQPGQKYF. The CDR3 coding sequence is TGTGCCAGCAATCAACCGGGACAAAAGTACTTC.

This clone was seen a single time. The V call is TRBV25-1, the J call TRBJ1-5; tentative D call: TRBD1 (5 bases). Deletions cut 2 bases from V and 7 bases from J, with 12 bases between. Germline CDR1 and CDR2: MGHDK and SYGVNS. This CDR3 spans 14 amino acids. In DNA, the CDR3 is TGTGCCAGCAGTGAAACCAGGGTACTCCAGCCCCAGCATTTT. Its protein product is CASSETRVLQPQHF.

CDR3 sequence: CASSLMYREEQYF. Here the CDR3 DNA reads TGTGCCAGCAGCTTAATGTACCGGGAAGAGCAGTATTTT. The chain employs TRBV7-2 and TRBJ2-3; weak D call: TRBD2 (5 bases). Germline values: CDR1 SGHTA, CDR2 FQGNSA. Trimming removed 2 bases from V and 11 bases from J, with 14 bases in between. The CDR3 consists of 13 residues.